The 22 T cell receptor beta chains below were found in one sample sequenced in a study of cytomegalovirus exposure and HLA in healthy donors. Primers: 60 Vbeta forward and 13 Jbeta reverse. Produced via immunoSEQ multiplex PCR; TCRdb's table is partial and in-frame only. Of about 110,000 clones listed, about 64% are singletons. The sample taken for sequencing was PBMCs. The receptors were gathered from a female donor in good health and CMV-seronegative.

The chain combines TRBV27 with TRBJ1-4; weak D call: TRBD1 (6 bases). This CDR3 is 13 amino acids long. V shed 8 bases and J shed 8 bases, with 15 bases lying between them. In germline, CDR1 is MNHEY, CDR2 SMNVEV (reference sequence). CDR3 coding DNA: TGTGCCAGCGCCGGGACACGAGGCGAAAAACTGTTTTTT. Residues: CASAGTRGEKLFF. Using reference TRBV27 and TRBJ1-4 for the parts outside the CDR3, the full variable domain is EAQVTQNPRYLITVTGKKLTVTCSQNMNHEYMSWYRQDPGLGLRQIYYSMNVEVTDKGDVPEGYKVSRKEKRNFPLILESPSPNQTSLYFCASAGTRGEKLFFGSGTQLSVL.

This clone has a handful of counts. The CDR3 bases are TGTGCCAGCAGCCAACGACAGCCCTCCTACGAGCAGTACTTC. Encoded protein: CASSQRQPSYEQYF. The chain carries TRBV14 and TRBJ2-5; maybe TRBD1 (5 bases). The J call is in doubt because the DNA end fits TRBJ2-7 better. Per germline, CDR1 SGHDN and CDR2 FVKESK. The CDR3 extends over 14 amino acids.

V usage is TRBV27 and J usage is TRBJ2-7, with 8 bases lining up with TRBD2. V lost 4 bases to trimming and J lost 1 base; unmatched junction nucleotides: 6. The CDR3 is 15 amino acids. The germline gives CDR1 MNHEY, CDR2 SMNVEV (reference sequence). CDR3 loop: CASSSSGRLSYEQYF. CDR3 nucleotides: TGTGCCAGCAGTTCCAGCGGGAGACTATCCTACGAGCAGTACTTC.

The DNA of the CDR3 is TGTGCCAGCACCTCCCTCGGGTGGAATGAGCAGTTCTTC. Translation: CASTSLGWNEQFF. The V gene is TRBV6-5, the J gene TRBJ2-1, with D hard to call. The germline gives CDR1 MNHEY, CDR2 SVGAGI. V dropped 7 bases and J dropped 7 bases, with 14 bases sitting between them. This CDR3 has 13 amino acids.

Remarks on this clone: At one boundary the junction diverges from the germline segment, which might be a read error. The same CDR3 can be traced to other DNA sequences in this sample. This chain connects TRBV5-6 to TRBJ2-2, with TRBD1 matching 10 bases. Germline CDR1 is SGHDT and CDR2 is YYEEEE. The CDR3 consists of 16 residues. The CDR3 sequence: CASSRGTGAFSGELFF. CDR3 bases: TGTGCCAGCAGCAGGGGGACAGGGGCGTTTTCCGGGGAGCTATTTTTT.

Many counts were recorded for this clone. V is TRBV6-5 and J is TRBJ1-4; D unclear. Trimming left V 6 bases short and J 6 bases short, with 11 bases between. In germline, CDR1 is MNHEY, CDR2 SVGAGI. This CDR3 has 13 amino acids. For the CDR3, the DNA is TGTGCCAGCAGCCGCAAACTTGATGAAAAACTGTTTTTT. This translates into CASSRKLDEKLFF.

This clone came up a few times. The chain couples TRBV6-5 to TRBJ2-6; D not certain. Germline-derived CDR1 and CDR2 are MNHEY and SVGAGI. The CDR3 sequence is 15 residues long. The germline V and J ends were trimmed by 0 bases and 2 bases, with 5 bases remaining between them. The CDR3 DNA sequence: TGTGCCAGCAGTTACTCGTCTGCTGGGGCCAACGTCCTGACTTTC. Translated, it gives CASSYSSAGANVLTF.

The count of this clone is one. The V and J genes are TRBV9 and TRBJ1-2; D is uncertain. The CDR3 is made up of 13 amino acids. V dropped 3 bases and J dropped 8 bases, with 14 bases sitting between them. Germline CDR1 reads SGDLS; CDR2 reads YYNGEE. CDR3 sequence reads: CASSAWAARGYTF. In nucleotides, the CDR3 is TGTGCCAGCAGCGCCTGGGCAGCTCGGGGCTACACCTTC. Full variable domain (outside the CDR3, taken from reference TRBV9 and TRBJ1-2): DSGVTQTPKHLITATGQRVTLRCSPRSGDLSVYWYQQSLDQGLQFLIQYYNGEERAKGNILERFSAQQFPDLHSELNLSSLELGDSALYFCASSAWAARGYTFGSGTRLTVV.

The chain recombines TRBV7-2 with TRBJ2-5; 7 nucleotides agree with TRBD1. The J call could be wrong; TRBJ2-7 is a better fit for the DNA end. The CDR3 spans 15 residues. Germline V gene lookup returns CDR1 SGHTA and CDR2 FQGNSA. CDR3 DNA sequence: TGTGCCAGCAGCACACAGACAGGGATAGTCGACGAGCAGTACTTC. Its translation: CASSTQTGIVDEQYF.

CDR3 amino acids: CASSPSGRADEQFF. The CDR3, as DNA: TGCGCCAGCAGCCCTAGCGGGAGGGCCGATGAGCAGTTCTTC. V and J are TRBV10-1 and TRBJ2-1, with 12 bases matching TRBD2. Germline CDR1 WNHNN, CDR2 SYGVQD (reference sequence). With 6 bases clipped from V and 8 bases from J, the junction kept 5 bases outside the gene matches. This CDR3 is built from 14 residues.

The chain is built from TRBV19 and TRBJ2-6; 7 bases are shared with TRBD1. The CDR3 is made up of 16 amino acids. Germline V gene sequence: CDR1 LNHDA, CDR2 SQIVND (reference sequence). The V and J ends lost 9 bases and 0 bases, in that order; junction bases with no gene match: 8. This CDR3 is CASLDRAVSGANVLTF. DNA for the CDR3: TGTGCCAGCTTAGACAGGGCTGTCTCTGGGGCCAACGTCCTGACTTTC.

V and J are TRBV14 and TRBJ2-1, with D possibly being TRBD2 (6 bases). V was trimmed by 1 base and J by 4 bases, leaving 23 bases between them. The germline V gene encodes CDR1 SGHDN and CDR2 FVKESK. The CDR3 extends over 19 amino acids. CDR3 in DNA: TGTGCCAGCAGCCAAGGGGGAGGAGTGCTGGGCACGGTTTACAATGAGCAGTTCTTC. Translation gives CASSQGGGVLGTVYNEQFF. Combining the CDR3 with reference TRBV14 and TRBJ2-1 gives the whole variable domain EAGVTQFPSHSVIEKGQTVTLRCDPISGHDNLYWYRRVMGKEIKFLLHFVKESKQDESGMPNNRFLAERTGGTYSTLKVQPAELEDSGVYFCASSQGGGVLGTVYNEQFFGPGTRLTVL.

Only a few counts were recorded for this clone. The rearrangement uses TRBV7-8 and TRBJ2-7; TRBD2 matches at 10 bases. This CDR3 comprises 15 residues. Germline values: CDR1 SGHVS, CDR2 FQNEAQ. With 6 bases clipped from V and 2 bases from J, the junction kept 7 bases outside the gene matches. CDR3 protein: CASRTLAGVPYEQYF. In DNA form, the CDR3 reads TGTGCCAGCAGAACTCTAGCGGGAGTGCCCTACGAGCAGTACTTC.

The V gene is TRBV19, the J gene TRBJ2-1; 8 bases are shared with TRBD2. With 4 bases clipped from V and 9 bases from J, the junction kept 2 bases outside the gene matches. Germline loops: CDR1 LNHDA, CDR2 SQIVND (reference sequence). The CDR3 covers 12 residues. The CDR3 region is CASSTAGGEQFF. The CDR3 DNA sequence: TGTGCCAGTAGTACCGCGGGGGGTGAGCAGTTCTTC. The variable domain in full, completed from reference TRBV19 and TRBJ2-1, reads DGGITQSPKYLFRKEGQNVTLSCEQNLNHDAMYWYRQDPGQGLRLIYYSQIVNDFQKGDIAEGYSVSREKKESFPLTVTSAQKNPTAFYLCASSTAGGEQFFGPGTRLTVL.

The chain recombines TRBV10-3 with TRBJ2-7; 9 nucleotides agree with TRBD2. The CDR3 totals 13 residues. Germline trimming cut 10 bases from V and 3 bases from J; bases unmatched to any gene: 7. Germline V gene sequence: CDR1 ENHRY, CDR2 SYGVKD. For the CDR3, the DNA is TGTGCCACCCGCGGGGGGGCCGACTACGAGCAGTACTTC. This gives the protein CATRGGADYEQYF.

V gene TRBV19 combines with J gene TRBJ1-3, with D perhaps matching TRBD1 (5 bases). The CDR3 contains 14 residues. Germline V lookup: CDR1 LNHDA, CDR2 SQIVND (reference sequence). V shed 7 bases and J shed 3 bases, with 13 bases lying between them. The CDR3 DNA sequence: TGTGCCAGTATGACACCGGGGGTTGGAAACACCATATATTTT. Translation gives CASMTPGVGNTIYF.

This clone showed up just a few times. The chain links TRBV4-1 to TRBJ1-1; 10 bases fit TRBD1. The germline V gene has CDR1 MGHRA and CDR2 YSYEKL. CDR3 length: 14 amino acids. Trimming took 5 bases from V and 2 from J; bases not matched to a gene: 2. CDR3 region: CASSLTGGNTEAFF. In DNA, the CDR3 is TGCGCCAGCAGCTTGACAGGGGGCAACACTGAAGCTTTCTTT.

The chain employs TRBV27 and TRBJ1-2; a possible D gene is TRBD1 (5 bases). The ends were cut back, 3 bases at V and 0 bases at J, with 8 bases in the middle. The CDR3 extends over 14 amino acids. Germline-derived CDR1 and CDR2 are MNHEY and SMNVEV (reference sequence). DNA of the CDR3: TGTGCCAGCAGTTTCCACAGGACTAACTATGGCTACACCTTC. It encodes CASSFHRTNYGYTF.

This clone was counted only a few times. The rearrangement links TRBV7-6 to TRBJ2-1; 8 bases agree with TRBD1. The CDR3 extends over 16 amino acids. Looked up from germline, CDR1 is SGHVS and CDR2 is FNYEAQ. The junction had 7 bases not matched to a gene; V was cut back by 1 base and J by 5 bases. This CDR3 reads CASSLGLARGHNEQFF. CDR3 sequence (DNA): TGTGCCAGCAGCTTAGGGTTAGCCAGGGGGCACAATGAGCAGTTCTTC.

The rearrangement uses TRBV6-5 and TRBJ2-3, with D unclear. Germline lookup yields CDR1 MNHEY and CDR2 SVGAGI. CDR3 length: 11 residues. V lost 7 bases, J lost 5 bases, and 7 bases lay in between. This CDR3 reads CASKLGDTQYF. The CDR3 DNA reads TGTGCCAGCAAACTTGGAGATACGCAGTATTTT.

The rearrangement uses TRBV30 and TRBJ1-3; D is unclear. This CDR3 region has 14 residues. The V gene lost 0 bases and the J gene lost 1 base, with 7 bases spanning the gap. From germline, CDR1 is GTSNPN and CDR2 SVGIG (reference sequence). Here the CDR3 DNA reads TGTGCCTGGAGTGTAGCGGGGTCTGGAAACACCATATATTTT. Its translation: CAWSVAGSGNTIYF.

This rearrangement joins TRBV4-1 to TRBJ2-2; tentative D call: TRBD2 (6 bases). V was pared by 4 bases and J by 2 bases, with 20 bases between. This CDR3 region has 18 residues. CDR1 is MGHRA and CDR2 is YSYEKL in the germline V gene. DNA of the CDR3: TGCGCCAGCAGCCGGCTGGCGGGACTCCCGGGAAACACCGGGGAGCTGTTTTTT. This translates into CASSRLAGLPGNTGELFF.